The source of this T cell receptor beta chain is a study of cytomegalovirus exposure and HLA in healthy donors. The CDR3 sequence is 15 residues long. V was pared by 5 bases and J by 3 bases, with 16 bases between. From germline, CDR1 is SGHTA and CDR2 FQGNSA. PCR amplification relied on 60 Vbeta primers (plus 13 Jbeta primers). Authors' data handling: Around 11 million shared chains were among approximately 87 million unique TCR beta chains counted in a later analysis. The protocol was immunoSEQ multiplex PCR, while the TCRdb copy is restricted to in-frame clones and leaves out a portion. For V, J and clone size, that table is used; D and trimming come from the DNA. The sample carries about 120,000 clones, about 70% recorded once.

The chain uses TRBV7-2 and TRBJ1-1, with a weak D call TRBD1 (6 bases). The receptor comes from a human donor in good health. Specimen: PBMCs. For the CDR3, the DNA is TGTGCCAGCAGCGCAGACCAGGGGCCGGACACTGAAGCTTTCTTT. Its translation is CASSADQGPDTEAFF.